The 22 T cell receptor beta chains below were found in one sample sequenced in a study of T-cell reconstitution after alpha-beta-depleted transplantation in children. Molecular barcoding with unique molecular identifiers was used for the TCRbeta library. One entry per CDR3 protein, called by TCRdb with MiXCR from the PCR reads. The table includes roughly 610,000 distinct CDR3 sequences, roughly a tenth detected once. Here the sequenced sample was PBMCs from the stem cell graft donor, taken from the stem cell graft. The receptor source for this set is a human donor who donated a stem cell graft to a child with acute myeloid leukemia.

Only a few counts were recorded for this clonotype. The CDR3 loop is CSVEDRGAEGGHLEQYF. DNA for the CDR3: TGCAGCGTTGAAGATCGGGGGGCGGAGGGAGGACACCTCGAGCAGTACTTC. V usage is TRBV29-1 and J usage is TRBJ2-7; TRBD2 is a possible D gene (7 bases). There are 17 residues in the CDR3. V dropped 0 bases and J dropped 6 bases, with 24 bases sitting between them. Germline V gene sequence: CDR1 SQVTM, CDR2 ANQGSEA.

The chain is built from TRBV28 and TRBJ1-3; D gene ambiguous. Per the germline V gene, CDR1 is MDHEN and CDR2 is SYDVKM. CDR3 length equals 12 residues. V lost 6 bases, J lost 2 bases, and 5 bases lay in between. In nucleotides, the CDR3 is TGTGCCAGCAGGGCCCCTGGAAACACCATATATTTT. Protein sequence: CASRAPGNTIYF.

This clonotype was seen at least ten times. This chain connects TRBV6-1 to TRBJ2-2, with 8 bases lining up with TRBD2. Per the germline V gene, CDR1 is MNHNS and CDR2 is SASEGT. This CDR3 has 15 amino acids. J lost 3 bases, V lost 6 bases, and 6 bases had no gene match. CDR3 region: CASSAIGGDTGELFF. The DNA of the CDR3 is TGTGCCAGCAGCGCCATCGGGGGGGACACCGGGGAGCTGTTTTTT.

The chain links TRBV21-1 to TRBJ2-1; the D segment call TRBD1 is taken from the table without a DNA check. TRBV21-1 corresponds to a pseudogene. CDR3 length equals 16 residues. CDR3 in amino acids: CASSKHTGQGTTEQFF. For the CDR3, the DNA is TGTGCCAGCAGCAAGCACACGGGACAGGGCACGACTGAGCAGTTCTTC.

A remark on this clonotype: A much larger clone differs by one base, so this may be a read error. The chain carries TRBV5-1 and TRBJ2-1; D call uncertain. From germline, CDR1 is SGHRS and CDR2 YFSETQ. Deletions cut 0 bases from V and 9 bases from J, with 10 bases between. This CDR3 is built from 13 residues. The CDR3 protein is CASSLGTNIEQFF. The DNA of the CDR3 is TGCGCCAGCAGCTTGGGGACCAACATTGAGCAGTTCTTC.

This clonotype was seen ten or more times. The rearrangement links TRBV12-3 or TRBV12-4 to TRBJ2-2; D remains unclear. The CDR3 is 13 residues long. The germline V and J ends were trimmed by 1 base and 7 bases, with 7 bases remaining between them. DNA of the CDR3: TGTGCCAGCAGTTTAGATACTTACGGGGAGCTGTTTTTT. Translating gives CASSLDTYGELFF.

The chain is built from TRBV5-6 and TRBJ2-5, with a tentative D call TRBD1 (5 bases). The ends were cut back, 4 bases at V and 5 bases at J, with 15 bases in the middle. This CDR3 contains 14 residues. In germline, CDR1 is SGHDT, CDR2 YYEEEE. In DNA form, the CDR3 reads TGTGCCAGCAGCCCGAGATGGGGCGCGGAGACCCAGTACTTC. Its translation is CASSPRWGAETQYF.

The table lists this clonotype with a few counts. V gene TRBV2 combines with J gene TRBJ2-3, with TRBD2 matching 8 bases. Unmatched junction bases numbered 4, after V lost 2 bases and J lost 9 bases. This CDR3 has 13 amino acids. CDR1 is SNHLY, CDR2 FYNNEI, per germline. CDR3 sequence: CASSEPGGQTQYF. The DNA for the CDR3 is TGTGCCAGCAGTGAACCGGGGGGGCAGACGCAGTATTTT.

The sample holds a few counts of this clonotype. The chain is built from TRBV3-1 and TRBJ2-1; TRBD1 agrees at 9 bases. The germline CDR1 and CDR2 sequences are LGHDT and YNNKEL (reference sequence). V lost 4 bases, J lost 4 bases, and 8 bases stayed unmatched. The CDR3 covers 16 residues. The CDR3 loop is CASSPTRQGGYNEQFF. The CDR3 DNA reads TGTGCCAGCAGCCCGACCCGACAGGGGGGGTACAATGAGCAGTTCTTC.

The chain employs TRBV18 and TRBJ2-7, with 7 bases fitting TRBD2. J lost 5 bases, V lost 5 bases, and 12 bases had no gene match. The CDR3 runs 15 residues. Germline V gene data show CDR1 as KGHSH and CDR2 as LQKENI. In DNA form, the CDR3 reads TGTGCCAGCTCAATACCTCGAGGGGACTATCACGAGCAGTACTTC. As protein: CASSIPRGDYHEQYF.

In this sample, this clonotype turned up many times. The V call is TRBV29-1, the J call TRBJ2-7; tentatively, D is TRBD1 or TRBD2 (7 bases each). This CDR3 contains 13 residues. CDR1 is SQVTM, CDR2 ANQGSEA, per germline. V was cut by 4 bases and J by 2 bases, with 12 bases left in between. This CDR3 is CSVAPGGAYEQYF. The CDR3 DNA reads TGCAGCGTTGCTCCAGGGGGGGCCTACGAGCAGTACTTC.

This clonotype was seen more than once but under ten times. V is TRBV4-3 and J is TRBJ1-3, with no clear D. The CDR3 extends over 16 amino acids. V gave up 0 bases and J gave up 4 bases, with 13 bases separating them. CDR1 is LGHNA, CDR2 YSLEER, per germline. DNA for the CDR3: TGCGCCAGCAGCCAAGAAAGAGGAGGGAGAGGAAACACCATATATTTT. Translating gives CASSQERGGRGNTIYF.

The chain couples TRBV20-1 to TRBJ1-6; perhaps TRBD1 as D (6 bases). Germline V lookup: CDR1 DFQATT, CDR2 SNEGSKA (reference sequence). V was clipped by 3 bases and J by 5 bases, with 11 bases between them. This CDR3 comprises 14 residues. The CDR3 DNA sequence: TGCAGTGCTAGGATCCAGGGGAATAATTCACCCCTCCACTTT. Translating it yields CSARIQGNNSPLHF.

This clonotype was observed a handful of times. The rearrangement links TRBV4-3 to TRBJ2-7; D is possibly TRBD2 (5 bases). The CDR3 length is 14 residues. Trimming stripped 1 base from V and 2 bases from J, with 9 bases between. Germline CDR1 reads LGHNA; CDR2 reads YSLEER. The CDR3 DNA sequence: TGCGCCAGCAGCCAAGCGGGGAAACCCTACGAGCAGTACTTC. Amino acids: CASSQAGKPYEQYF.

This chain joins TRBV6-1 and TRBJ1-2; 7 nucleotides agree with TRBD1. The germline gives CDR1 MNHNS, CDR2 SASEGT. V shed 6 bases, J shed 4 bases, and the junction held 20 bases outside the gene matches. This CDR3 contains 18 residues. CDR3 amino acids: CASSTERPEQGRGYGYTF. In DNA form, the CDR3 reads TGTGCCAGCAGCACAGAACGTCCAGAACAGGGGAGAGGCTATGGCTACACCTTC.

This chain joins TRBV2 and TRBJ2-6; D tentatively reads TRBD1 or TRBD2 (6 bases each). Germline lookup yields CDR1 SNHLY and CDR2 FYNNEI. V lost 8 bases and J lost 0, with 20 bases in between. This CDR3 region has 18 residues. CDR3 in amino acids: CASCLGGLGGSGANVLTF. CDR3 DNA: TGTGCCAGCTGTTTAGGGGGGTTGGGGGGCTCTGGGGCCAACGTCCTGACTTTC.

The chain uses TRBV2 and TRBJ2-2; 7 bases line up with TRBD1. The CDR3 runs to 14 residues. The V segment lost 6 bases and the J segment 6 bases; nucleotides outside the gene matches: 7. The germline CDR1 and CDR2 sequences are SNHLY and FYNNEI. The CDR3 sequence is CASRGTAVAGELFF. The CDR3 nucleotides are TGTGCCAGCAGGGGGACAGCGGTCGCCGGGGAGCTGTTTTTT.

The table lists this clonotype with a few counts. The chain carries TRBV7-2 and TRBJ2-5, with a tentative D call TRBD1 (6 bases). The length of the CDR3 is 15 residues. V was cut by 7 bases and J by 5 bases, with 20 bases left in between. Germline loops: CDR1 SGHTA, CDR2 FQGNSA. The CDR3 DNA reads TGTGCCAGCATCCGAACTCCGGGACATAGCGAGACCCAGTACTTC. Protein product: CASIRTPGHSETQYF.

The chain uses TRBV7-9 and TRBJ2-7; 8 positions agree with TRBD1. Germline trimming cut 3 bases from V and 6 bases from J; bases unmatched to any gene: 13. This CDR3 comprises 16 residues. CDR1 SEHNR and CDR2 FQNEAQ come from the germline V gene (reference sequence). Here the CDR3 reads CASSFPLRTGNPEQYF. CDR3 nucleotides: TGTGCCAGCAGCTTCCCCCTTCGGACAGGGAACCCCGAGCAGTACTTC.

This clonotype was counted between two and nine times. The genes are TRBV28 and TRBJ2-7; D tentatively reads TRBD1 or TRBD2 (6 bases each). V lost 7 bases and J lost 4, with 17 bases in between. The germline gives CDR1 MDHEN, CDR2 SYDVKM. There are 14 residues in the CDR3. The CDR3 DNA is TGTGCCAGCAAACGGGGGCCTCGGAATTACGAGCAGTACTTC. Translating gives CASKRGPRNYEQYF.

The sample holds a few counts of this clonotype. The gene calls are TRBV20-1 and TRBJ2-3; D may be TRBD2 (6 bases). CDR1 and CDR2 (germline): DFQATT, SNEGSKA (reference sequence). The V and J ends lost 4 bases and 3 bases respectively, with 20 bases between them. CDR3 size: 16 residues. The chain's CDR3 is CSATRDGWGLTDTQYF. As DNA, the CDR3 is TGCAGTGCTACTCGGGACGGATGGGGACTTACAGATACGCAGTATTTT.

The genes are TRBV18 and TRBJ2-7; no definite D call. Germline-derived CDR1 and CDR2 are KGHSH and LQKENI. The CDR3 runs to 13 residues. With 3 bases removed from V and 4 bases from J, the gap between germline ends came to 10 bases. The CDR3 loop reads CASSPPGSYEQYF. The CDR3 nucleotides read TGTGCCAGCTCACCGCCTGGAAGTTACGAGCAGTACTTC.